This is a list of T cell receptor beta chains from one sample in a study of CD8 T cells in ankylosing spondylitis. TCRdb passed the 5' RACE reads through MiXCR, listing each CDR3 protein once. The data contain about 750,000 distinct CDR3 sequences, around 20% of them singletons. The material sequenced was blood, either unsorted or a sorted T cell fraction (not recorded which). Source of these receptors: a male donor with ankylosing spondylitis. The CDR3 runs from the conserved cysteine through the conserved F or W. D genes are given only for firm matches. The size field is filled for only some rows; it gives once, few, many or a size class.

clone size	D gene	V gene	J gene	CDR3 DNA	CDR3 protein
.	TRBD2	TRBV12-3/TRBV12-4	TRBJ2-1	TGTGCCAACTCCGACGCCAGCGGGAGGTCCTACAATGAGCAGTTCTTC	CANSDASGRSYNEQFF
.	.	TRBV14	TRBJ2-7	TGTGCCAGCAGCTGGGGGCCGGGGCAGTACTTC	CASSWGPGQYF
.	.	TRBV6-2/TRBV6-3	TRBJ2-5	TGTGCCAGCAGTTACTGGACGTTGAAACAAGAGACCCAGTACTTC	CASSYWTLKQETQYF
.	TRBD1	TRBV9	TRBJ2-4	TGTGCCAGCAGCTTCGACAGGGGTGGGGACATTCAGTACTTC	CASSFDRGGDIQYF
few	.	TRBV10-1	TRBJ2-1	TGCGCCAGCAGTCACGGACCAGGGGACAATGAGCAGTTCTTC	CASSHGPGDNEQFF
.	TRBD2	TRBV5-1	TRBJ2-1	TGCGCCAGCAGCCAAAGCGGGGGGGCTGTCGATGAGCAGTTCTTC	CASSQSGGAVDEQFF
few	TRBD1	TRBV4-3	TRBJ1-5	TGCGCCAGCAGCCGAGACAGGGCGTATCAGCCCCAGCATTTT	CASSRDRAYQPQHF
.	TRBD1	TRBV6-1	TRBJ1-6	TGTGCCAGCAGTCGATCCGGGACAGGGGGCCGGAATTCACCCCTCCACTTT	CASSRSGTGGRNSPLHF
many	.	TRBV27	TRBJ1-1	TGTGCCAGCACCACGGGCCTGGGGAACACTGAAGCTTTCTTT	CASTTGLGNTEAFF
.	TRBD1	TRBV5-1	TRBJ1-2	TGCGCCAGCAGCCCGGGACAGGGGATTGTGAGCGGCTACACCTTC	CASSPGQGIVSGYTF
.	TRBD2	TRBV6-5	TRBJ2-1	TGTGCCAGCAGTGTACTAGCGGCCAATGAGCAGTTCTTC	CASSVLAANEQFF